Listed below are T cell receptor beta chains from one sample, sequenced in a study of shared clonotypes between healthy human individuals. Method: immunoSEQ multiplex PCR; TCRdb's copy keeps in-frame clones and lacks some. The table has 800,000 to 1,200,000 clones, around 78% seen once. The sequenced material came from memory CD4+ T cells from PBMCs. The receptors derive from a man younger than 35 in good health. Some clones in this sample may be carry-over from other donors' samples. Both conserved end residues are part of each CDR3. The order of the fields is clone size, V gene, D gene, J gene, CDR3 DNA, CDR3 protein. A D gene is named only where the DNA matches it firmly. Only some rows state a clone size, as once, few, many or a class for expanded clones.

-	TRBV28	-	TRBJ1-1	TGTGCCAGCACCCGGTCCACACAGAACACTGAAGCTTTCTTT	CASTRSTQNTEAFF
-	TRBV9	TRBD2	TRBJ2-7	TGTGCCAGCAGTAGACTAGCGGGACCCTACGAGCAGTACTTC	CASSRLAGPYEQYF
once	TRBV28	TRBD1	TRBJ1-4	TGTGCCAGCAGTTTACGGGGACAGGGAGAGGGAAAACTGTTTTTT	CASSLRGQGEGKLFF
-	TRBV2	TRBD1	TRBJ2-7	TGTGCCAGCAGCGGACAGGCGGTCTACGAGCAGTACTTC	CASSGQAVYEQYF
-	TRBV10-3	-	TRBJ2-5	TGTGCCATCAGTCAAGGGGGAGAAGAGACCCAGTACTTC	CAISQGGEETQYF
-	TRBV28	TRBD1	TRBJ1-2	TGTGCCAGCAGTTCTCCCCCAGGGGGAGGGGACTATGGCTACACCTTC	CASSSPPGGGDYGYTF
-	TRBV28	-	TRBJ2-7	TGTGCCAGCAAGGGGGGGAACGAGCAGTACTTC	CASKGGNEQYF
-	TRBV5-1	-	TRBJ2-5	TGCGCCAGCAGCTTGGCCGCAGGGGAAGAGACCCAGTACTTC	CASSLAAGEETQYF
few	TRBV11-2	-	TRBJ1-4	TGTGCCAGCAGCTTTGTACAGGGTAATGAAAAACTGTTTTTT	CASSFVQGNEKLFF
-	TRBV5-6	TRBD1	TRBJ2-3	TGTGCCAGCAGCTTCGGGACAGGGAACACAGATACGCAGTATTTT	CASSFGTGNTDTQYF
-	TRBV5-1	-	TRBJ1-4	TGCGCCAGCAGAATGAACGAGGGGGGTGCCCAACTGTTTTTT	CASRMNEGGAQLFF
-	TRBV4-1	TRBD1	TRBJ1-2	TGCGCCAGCGGCCTGAGACAGGGGACTAGCGATGGCTACACCTTC	CASGLRQGTSDGYTF
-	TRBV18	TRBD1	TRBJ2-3	TGTGCCAGCTCACCACCGGGACAGGGGGCAGATACGCAGTATTTT	CASSPPGQGADTQYF
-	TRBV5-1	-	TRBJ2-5	TGCGCCAGCAGCTTGGTATCCTCAGGTGATACGACCCAGTACTTC	CASSLVSSGDTTQYF
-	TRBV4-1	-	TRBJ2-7	TGCGCCAGCAGCCAAGGGCAGGGCGCCTACGAGCAGTACTTC	CASSQGQGAYEQYF
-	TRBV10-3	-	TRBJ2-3	TGTGCCACACTCGAACACAAAAGCACAGATACGCAGTATTTT	CATLEHKSTDTQYF
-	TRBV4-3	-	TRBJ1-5	TGCGCCAGCAGCCCCCATCCGGGGGCGAGTGGGCAGCCCCAGCATTTT	CASSPHPGASGQPQHF
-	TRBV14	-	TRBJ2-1	TGTGCCAGCAGCCCCTCAACGGGTGAGCAGTTCTTC	CASSPSTGEQFF
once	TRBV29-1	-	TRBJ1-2	TGCAGCGTTCTCCTATTACAGTCTCACTATGGCTACACCTTC	CSVLLLQSHYGYTF
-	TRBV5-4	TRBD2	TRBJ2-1	TGTGCCAGCAGCTTGGCTAGCGGGAGGGCCGGGGAGCAGTTCTTC	CASSLASGRAGEQFF
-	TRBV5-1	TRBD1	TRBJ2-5	TGCGCCAGCAGCTGGGTTGGACAGGAAGAGACCCAGTACTTC	CASSWVGQEETQYF
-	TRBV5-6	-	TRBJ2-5	TGTGCCAGCAGGTTGAGGGGGCAAGAGACCCAGTACTTC	CASRLRGQETQYF
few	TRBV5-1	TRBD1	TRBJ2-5	TGCGCCAGCAGCATAGGACAGGGTGGCCCGGAGACCCAGTACTTC	CASSIGQGGPETQYF
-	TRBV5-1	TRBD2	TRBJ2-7	TGCGCCAGCAGACGGGAGGGAGGGGGATCCTACGAGCAGTACTTC	CASRREGGGSYEQYF
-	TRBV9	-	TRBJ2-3	TGTGCCAGCAGCGTAGATGTTCCTAGCACAGATACGCAGTATTTT	CASSVDVPSTDTQYF
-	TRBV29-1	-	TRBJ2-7	TGCAGCGTTGAAGCTGGGACACGGGAGCAGTACTTC	CSVEAGTREQYF
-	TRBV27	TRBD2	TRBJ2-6	TGTGCCAGCACCCTCAGCGGGGGAGGCAACGTCCTGACTTTC	CASTLSGGGNVLTF
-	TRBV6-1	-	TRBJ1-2	TGTGCCAGCAGGGGCGACTGGGGTGGGTATGGCTACACCTTC	CASRGDWGGYGYTF
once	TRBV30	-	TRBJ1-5	TGTGCCTGGATGAGGCAGGGTAGCAATCAGCCCCAGCATTTT	CAWMRQGSNQPQHF
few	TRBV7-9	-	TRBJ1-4	TGTGCCAGCAAAGGGAGGAATGATGAAAAACTGTTTTTT	CASKGRNDEKLFF
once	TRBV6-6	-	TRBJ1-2	TGTGCCAGCAGCTTCGACAGCTATGGCTACACCTTC	CASSFDSYGYTF
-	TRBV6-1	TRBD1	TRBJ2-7	TGTGCCAGCAGTGAAGGGACAGGGAGGTTGGGGCAGTACTTC	CASSEGTGRLGQYF
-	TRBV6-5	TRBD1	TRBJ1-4	TGTGCCAGCACCCATCGACAGGGGGACGTTCGGCTGTTTTTT	CASTHRQGDVRLFF
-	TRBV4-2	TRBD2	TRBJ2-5	TGTGCCAGCAGCCAAGATTCCGGGACTAGCCTGGGGACCCAGTACTTC	CASSQDSGTSLGTQYF
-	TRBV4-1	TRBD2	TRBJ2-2	TGCGCCAGCAGGGCCCTAGCGGGAGGGGCCGGGGAGCTGTTTTTT	CASRALAGGAGELFF
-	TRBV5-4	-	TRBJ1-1	TGTGCCAGCAGCTCTAGCCAGGGTGGCACTGAAGCTTTCTTT	CASSSSQGGTEAFF
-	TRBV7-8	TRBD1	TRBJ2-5	TGTGCCAGCAGCTCTAGTGGACAGGGCGGAGGAGAGACCCAGTACTTC	CASSSSGQGGGETQYF
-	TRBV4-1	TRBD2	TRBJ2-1	TGCGCCAGCAGCCTCTGGACTAGCGGGAAATCCTACAATGAGCAGTTCTTC	CASSLWTSGKSYNEQFF
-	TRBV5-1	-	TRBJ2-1	TGCGCCAGCCAGGAGCGGCCCTCAAAGCAGCAGTTCTTC	CASQERPSKQQFF